The clone carrying this T cell receptor (beta chain) was observed once. Its antigen is as yet unknown. One end of the junction does not line up with germline, which may come from a read error. This specimen comes from a study of cytomegalovirus exposure and HLA in healthy donors. The germline CDR1 and CDR2 sequences are SGHTA and FQGNSA. The CDR3 sequence is 15 residues long. The PCR used 60 Vbeta and 13 Jbeta primers. Authors' methods: As a later analysis found, there were 80 million to 90 million unique TCR beta chains, of which some 9.9 million were shared. Clones were read by immunoSEQ multiplex PCR, and TCRdb kept only the in-frame ones, dropping some. That table gives V, J and clone size, and the DNA gave D and trimming. The sample records about 150,000 clones, roughly 81% being singletons. Findings and limits, study-wide: No immune exposure information besides CMV serostatus was available.

The sequence was obtained from a woman aged 18-29 years in good health and CMV-seronegative. The V call is TRBV7-2, the J call TRBJ2-2; possibly TRBD1 or TRBD2 for D (5 bases each). Sequenced material: PBMCs. The CDR3 DNA sequence: TGTGCCAGCAGCATAGCGACAGTAAATACCGGGGAGCTGTTTTTT. Translating it yields CASSIATVNTGELFF.